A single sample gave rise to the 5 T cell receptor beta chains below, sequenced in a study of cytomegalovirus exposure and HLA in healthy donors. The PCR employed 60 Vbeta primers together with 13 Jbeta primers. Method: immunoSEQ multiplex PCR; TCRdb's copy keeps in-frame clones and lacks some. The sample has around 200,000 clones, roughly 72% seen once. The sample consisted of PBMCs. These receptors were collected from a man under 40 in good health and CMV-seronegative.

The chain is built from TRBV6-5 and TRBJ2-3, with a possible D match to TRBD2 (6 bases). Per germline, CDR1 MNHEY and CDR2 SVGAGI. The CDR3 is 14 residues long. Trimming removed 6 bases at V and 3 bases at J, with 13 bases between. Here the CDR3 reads CASRQGGLTDTQYF. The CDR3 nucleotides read TGTGCCAGCAGGCAGGGAGGTTTAACAGATACGCAGTATTTT.

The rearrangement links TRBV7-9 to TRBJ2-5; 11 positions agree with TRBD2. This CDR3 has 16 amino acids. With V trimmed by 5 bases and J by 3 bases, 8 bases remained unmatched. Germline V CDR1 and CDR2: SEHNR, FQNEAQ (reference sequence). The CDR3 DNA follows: TGTGCCAGCAGCCCGCCTGGGACTAGCGGTAAAGAGACCCAGTACTTC. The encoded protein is CASSPPGTSGKETQYF. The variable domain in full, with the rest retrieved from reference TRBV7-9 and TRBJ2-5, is DTGVSQNPRHKITKRGQNVTFRCDPISEHNRLYWYRQTLGQGPEFLTYFQNEAQLEKSRLLSDRFSAERPKGSFSTLEIQRTEQGDSAMYLCASSPPGTSGKETQYFGPGTRLLVL.

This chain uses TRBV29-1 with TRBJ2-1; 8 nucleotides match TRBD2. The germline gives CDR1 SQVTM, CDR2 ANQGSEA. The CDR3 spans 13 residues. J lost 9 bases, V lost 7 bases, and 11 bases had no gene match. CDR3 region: CSGLGLAGSEQFF. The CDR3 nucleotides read TGCAGCGGATTGGGGTTAGCGGGGTCTGAGCAGTTCTTC.

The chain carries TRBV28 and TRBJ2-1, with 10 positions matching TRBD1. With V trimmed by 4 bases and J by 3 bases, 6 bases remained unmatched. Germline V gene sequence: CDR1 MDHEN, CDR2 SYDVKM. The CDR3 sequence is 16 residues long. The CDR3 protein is CASSSRTGGDYNEQFF. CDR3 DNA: TGTGCCAGCAGTTCTAGGACAGGGGGAGACTACAATGAGCAGTTCTTC. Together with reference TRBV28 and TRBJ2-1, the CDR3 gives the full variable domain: DVKVTQSSRYLVKRTGEKVFLECVQDMDHENMFWYRQDPGLGLRLIYFSYDVKMKEKGDIPEGYSVSREKKERFSLILESASTNQTSMYLCASSSRTGGDYNEQFFGPGTRLTVL.

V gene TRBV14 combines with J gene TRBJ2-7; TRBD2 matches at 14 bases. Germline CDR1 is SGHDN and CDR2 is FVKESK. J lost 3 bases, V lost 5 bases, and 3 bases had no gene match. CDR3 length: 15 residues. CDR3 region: CASSEGLAGVYEQYF. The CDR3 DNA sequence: TGTGCCAGCAGCGAGGGACTAGCGGGGGTCTACGAGCAGTACTTC. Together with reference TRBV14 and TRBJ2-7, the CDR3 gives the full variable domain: EAGVTQFPSHSVIEKGQTVTLRCDPISGHDNLYWYRRVMGKEIKFLLHFVKESKQDESGMPNNRFLAERTGGTYSTLKVQPAELEDSGVYFCASSEGLAGVYEQYFGPGTRLTVT.